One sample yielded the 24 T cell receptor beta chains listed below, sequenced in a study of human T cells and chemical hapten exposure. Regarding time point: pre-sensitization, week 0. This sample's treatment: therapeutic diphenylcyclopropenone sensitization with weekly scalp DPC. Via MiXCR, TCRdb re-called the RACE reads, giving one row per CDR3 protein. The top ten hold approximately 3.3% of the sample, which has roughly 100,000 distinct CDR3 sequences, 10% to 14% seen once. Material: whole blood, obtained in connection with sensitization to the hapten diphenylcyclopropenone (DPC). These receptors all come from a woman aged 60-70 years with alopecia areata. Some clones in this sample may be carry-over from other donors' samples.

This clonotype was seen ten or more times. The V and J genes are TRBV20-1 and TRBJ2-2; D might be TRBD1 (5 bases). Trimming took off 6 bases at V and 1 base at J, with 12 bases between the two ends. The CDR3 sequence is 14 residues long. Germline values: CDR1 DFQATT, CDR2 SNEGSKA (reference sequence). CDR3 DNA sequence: TGCAGTGCCAAATCACAGGAGAACACCGGGGAGCTGTTTTTT. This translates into CSAKSQENTGELFF.

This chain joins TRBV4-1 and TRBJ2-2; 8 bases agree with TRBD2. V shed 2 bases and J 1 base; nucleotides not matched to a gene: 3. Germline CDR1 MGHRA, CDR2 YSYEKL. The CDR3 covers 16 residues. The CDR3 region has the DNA TGCGCCAGCAGCCAACTGGGACTAGTGAACACCGGGGAGCTGTTTTTT. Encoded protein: CASSQLGLVNTGELFF.

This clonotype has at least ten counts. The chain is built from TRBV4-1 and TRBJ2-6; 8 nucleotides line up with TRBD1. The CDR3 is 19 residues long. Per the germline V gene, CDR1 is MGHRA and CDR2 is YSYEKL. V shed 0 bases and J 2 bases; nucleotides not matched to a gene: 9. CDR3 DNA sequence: TGCGCCAGCAGCCAAGATAATTGGCAGGGGGCGCCTGGGGCCAACGTCCTGACTTTC. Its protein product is CASSQDNWQGAPGANVLTF.

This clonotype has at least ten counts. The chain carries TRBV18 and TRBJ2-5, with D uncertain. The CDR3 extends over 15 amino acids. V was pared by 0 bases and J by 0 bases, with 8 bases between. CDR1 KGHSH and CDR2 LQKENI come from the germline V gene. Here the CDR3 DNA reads TGTGCCAGCTCACCACCCGCCTCGTACCAAGAGACCCAGTACTTC. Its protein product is CASSPPASYQETQYF.

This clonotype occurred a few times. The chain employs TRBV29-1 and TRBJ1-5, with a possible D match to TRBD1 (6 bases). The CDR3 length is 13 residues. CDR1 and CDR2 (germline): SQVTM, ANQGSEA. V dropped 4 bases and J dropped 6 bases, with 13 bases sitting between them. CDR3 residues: CSVVQGFGQPQHF. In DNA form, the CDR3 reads TGCAGCGTTGTACAGGGATTCGGTCAGCCCCAGCATTTT.

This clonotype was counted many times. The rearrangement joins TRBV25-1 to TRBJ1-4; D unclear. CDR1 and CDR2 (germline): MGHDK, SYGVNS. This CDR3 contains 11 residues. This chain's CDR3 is CASLWGEKLFF. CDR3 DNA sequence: TGTGCTTCCCTCTGGGGTGAAAAACTGTTTTTT.

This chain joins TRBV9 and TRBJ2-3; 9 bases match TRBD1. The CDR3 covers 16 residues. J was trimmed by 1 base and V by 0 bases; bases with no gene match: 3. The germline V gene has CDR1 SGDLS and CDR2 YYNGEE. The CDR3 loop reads CASSVGRTGGTDTQYF. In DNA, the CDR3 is TGTGCCAGCAGCGTAGGGAGGACAGGGGGCACAGATACGCAGTATTTT. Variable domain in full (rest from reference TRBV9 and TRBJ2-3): DSGVTQTPKHLITATGQRVTLRCSPRSGDLSVYWYQQSLDQGLQFLIQYYNGEERAKGNILERFSAQQFPDLHSELNLSSLELGDSALYFCASSVGRTGGTDTQYFGPGTRLTVL.

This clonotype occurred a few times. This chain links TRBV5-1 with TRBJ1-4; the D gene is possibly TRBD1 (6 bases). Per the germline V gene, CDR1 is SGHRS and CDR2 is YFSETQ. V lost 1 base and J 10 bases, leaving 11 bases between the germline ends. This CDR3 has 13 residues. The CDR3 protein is CASSLWGAGKLFF. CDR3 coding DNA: TGCGCCAGCAGCTTGTGGGGGGCCGGAAAACTGTTTTTT.

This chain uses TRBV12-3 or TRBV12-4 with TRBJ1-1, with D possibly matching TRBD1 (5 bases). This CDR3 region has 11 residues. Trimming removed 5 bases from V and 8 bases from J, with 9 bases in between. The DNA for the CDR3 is TGTGCCAGCAGTGCGGGGCACGAAGCTTTCTTT. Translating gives CASSAGHEAFF.

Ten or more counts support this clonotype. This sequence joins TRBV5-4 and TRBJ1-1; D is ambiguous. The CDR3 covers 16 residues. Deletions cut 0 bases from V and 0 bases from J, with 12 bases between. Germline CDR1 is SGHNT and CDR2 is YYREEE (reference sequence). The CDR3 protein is CASSLAISTMNTEAFF. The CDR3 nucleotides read TGTGCCAGCAGCTTGGCCATTTCGACCATGAACACTGAAGCTTTCTTT.

The CDR3 loop reads CAWRKKGSYEQYF. CDR3 DNA sequence: TGTGCCTGGAGAAAGAAAGGATCCTACGAGCAGTACTTC. This chain joins TRBV30 and TRBJ2-7, with no clear D. CDR3 length: 13 residues. Germline lookup yields CDR1 GTSNPN and CDR2 SVGIG (reference sequence). Deletions cut 3 bases from V and 1 base from J, with 10 bases between.

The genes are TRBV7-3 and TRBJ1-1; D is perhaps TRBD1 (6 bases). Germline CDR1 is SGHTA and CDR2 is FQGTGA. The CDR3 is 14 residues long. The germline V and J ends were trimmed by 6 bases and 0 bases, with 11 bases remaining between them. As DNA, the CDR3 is TGTGCCAGCAGTACTCAGGGGTTGAACACTGAAGCTTTCTTT. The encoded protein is CASSTQGLNTEAFF.

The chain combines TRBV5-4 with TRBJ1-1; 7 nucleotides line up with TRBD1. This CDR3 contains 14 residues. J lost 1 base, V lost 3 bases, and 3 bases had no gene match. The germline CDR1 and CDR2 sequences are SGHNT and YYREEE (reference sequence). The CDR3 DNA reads TGTGCCAGCAGCTGGGGACAGCCGAACACTGAAGCTTTCTTT. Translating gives CASSWGQPNTEAFF.

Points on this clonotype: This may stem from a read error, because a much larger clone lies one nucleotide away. The CDR3 coding sequence is TGTGCCAGCAGCCCTTCACAGGGCCAAGAGGAGCTGTTTTTT. It translates to CASSPSQGQEELFF. The J gene is TRBJ2-2, the V gene TRBV3-1, with D tentatively TRBD1 (6 bases). This CDR3 spans 14 amino acids. The germline V and J ends were trimmed by 4 bases and 10 bases, with 16 bases remaining between them. The germline V gene encodes CDR1 LGHDT and CDR2 YNNKEL (reference sequence).

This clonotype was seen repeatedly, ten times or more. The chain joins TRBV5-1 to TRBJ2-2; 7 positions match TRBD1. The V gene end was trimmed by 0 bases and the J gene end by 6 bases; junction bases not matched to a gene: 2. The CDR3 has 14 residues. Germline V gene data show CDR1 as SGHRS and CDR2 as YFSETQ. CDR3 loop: CASSLGQGSGELFF. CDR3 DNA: TGCGCCAGCAGCTTGGGACAGGGATCCGGGGAGCTGTTTTTT.

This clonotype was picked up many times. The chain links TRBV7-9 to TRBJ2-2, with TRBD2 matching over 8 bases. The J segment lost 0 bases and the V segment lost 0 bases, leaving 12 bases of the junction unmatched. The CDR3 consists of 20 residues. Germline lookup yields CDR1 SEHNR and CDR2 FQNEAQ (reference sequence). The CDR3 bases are TGTGCCAGCAGCTTAGCGCAAAGAGAGAGCGGGGGATCGAACACCGGGGAGCTGTTTTTT. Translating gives CASSLAQRESGGSNTGELFF.

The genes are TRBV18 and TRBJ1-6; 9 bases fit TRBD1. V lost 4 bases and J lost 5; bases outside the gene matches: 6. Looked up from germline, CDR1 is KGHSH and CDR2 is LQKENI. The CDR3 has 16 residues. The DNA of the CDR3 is TGTGCCAGCTCACAATTGGGGACAGGGAATAATTCACCCCTCCACTTT. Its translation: CASSQLGTGNNSPLHF.

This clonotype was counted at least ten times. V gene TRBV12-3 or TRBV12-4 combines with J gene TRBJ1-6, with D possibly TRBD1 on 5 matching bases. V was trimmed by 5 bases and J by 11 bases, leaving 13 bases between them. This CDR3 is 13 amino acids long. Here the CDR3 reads CASSLTGTPPLHF. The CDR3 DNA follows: TGTGCCAGCAGTCTCACCGGGACCCCACCCCTCCACTTT.

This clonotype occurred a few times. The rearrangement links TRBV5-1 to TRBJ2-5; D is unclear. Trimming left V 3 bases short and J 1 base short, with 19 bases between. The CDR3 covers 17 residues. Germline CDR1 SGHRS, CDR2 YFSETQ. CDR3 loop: CASSSPRSQNFQETQYF. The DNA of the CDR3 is TGCGCCAGCAGCTCCCCCCGCAGTCAAAATTTCCAAGAGACCCAGTACTTC.

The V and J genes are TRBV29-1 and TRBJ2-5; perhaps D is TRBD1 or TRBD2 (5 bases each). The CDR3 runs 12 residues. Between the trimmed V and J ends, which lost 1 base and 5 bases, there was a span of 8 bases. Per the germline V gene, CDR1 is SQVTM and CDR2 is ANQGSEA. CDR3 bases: TGCAGCGTTGAAGGGGGCGGGGAGACCCAGTACTTC. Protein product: CSVEGGGETQYF. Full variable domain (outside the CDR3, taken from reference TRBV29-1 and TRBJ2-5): SAVISQKPSRDICQRGTSLTIQCQVDSQVTMMFWYRQQPGQSLTLIATANQGSEATYESGFVIDKFPISRPNLTFSTLTVSNMSPEDSSIYLCSVEGGGETQYFGPGTRLLVL.

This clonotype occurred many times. The CDR3 protein is CARKDPNSNIQYF. The CDR3 DNA sequence: TGTGCCAGAAAGGACCCAAACTCCAACATTCAGTACTTC. V and J are TRBV2 and TRBJ2-4; D call uncertain. V lost 9 bases, J lost 7 bases, and 16 bases lay in between. The V gene's germline CDR1 is SNHLY and CDR2 FYNNEI. The CDR3 is made up of 13 amino acids.

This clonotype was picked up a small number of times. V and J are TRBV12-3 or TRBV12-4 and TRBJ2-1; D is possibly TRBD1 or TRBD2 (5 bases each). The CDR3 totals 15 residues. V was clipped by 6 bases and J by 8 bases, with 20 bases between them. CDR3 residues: CASSRPGTLSDEQFF. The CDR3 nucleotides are TGTGCCAGCAGCCGCCCCGGGACCTTGAGCGATGAGCAGTTCTTC.

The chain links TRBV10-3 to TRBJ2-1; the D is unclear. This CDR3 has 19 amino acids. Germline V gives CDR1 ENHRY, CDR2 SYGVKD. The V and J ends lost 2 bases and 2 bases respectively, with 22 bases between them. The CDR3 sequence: CAISETSGSSEGAYNEQFF. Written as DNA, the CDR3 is TGTGCCATCAGTGAGACTTCCGGGTCCTCCGAAGGTGCCTACAATGAGCAGTTCTTC.

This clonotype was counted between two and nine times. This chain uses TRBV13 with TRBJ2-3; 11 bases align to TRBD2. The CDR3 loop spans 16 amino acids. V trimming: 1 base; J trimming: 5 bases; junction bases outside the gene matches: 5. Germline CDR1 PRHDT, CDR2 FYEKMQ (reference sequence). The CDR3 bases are TGTGCCAGCAGCTTAGATCCTAGCGGGGGGATAGATACGCAGTATTTT. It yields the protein CASSLDPSGGIDTQYF. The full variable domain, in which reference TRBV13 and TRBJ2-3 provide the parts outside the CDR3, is AAGVIQSPRHLIKEKRETATLKCYPIPRHDTVYWYQQGPGQDPQFLISFYEKMQSDKGSIPDRFSAQQFSDYHSELNMSSLELGDSALYFCASSLDPSGGIDTQYFGPGTRLTVL.